A single sample gave rise to the 5 T cell receptor beta chains below, sequenced in a study of chemoradiotherapy in HPV16-positive cancers. Sequencing used immunoSEQ multiplex PCR; TCRdb keeps in-frame clones, though not all of them. Here the sample spans some 28,000 clones, 84% being singletons. The sequencing here drew on blood, taken from a patient who underwent chemoradiotherapy. Receptors originate from a human donor with HPV-associated anogenital cancer.

The rearrangement joins TRBV4-1 to TRBJ2-3; 7 nucleotides align to TRBD2. CDR1 MGHRA and CDR2 YSYEKL come from the germline V gene. V gave up 2 bases and J gave up 4 bases; unmatched junction bases: 12. This CDR3 contains 17 residues. The CDR3, as DNA: TGCGCCAGCAGCCAACTCGAGGGAGGGACTATCCCAGATACGCAGTATTTT. This translates into CASSQLEGGTIPDTQYF.

The rearrangement uses TRBV29-1 and TRBJ1-1; D not certain. Trimming shortened V by 4 bases and J by 5 bases, and 11 bases separated the two germline ends. Germline CDR1 is SQVTM and CDR2 is ANQGSEA. The CDR3 totals 12 residues. In DNA form, the CDR3 reads TGCAGCGTTGTTTACGGTGGGACTGAAGCTTTCTTT. Protein sequence: CSVVYGGTEAFF.

The chain has TRBV28 and TRBJ1-1, with D uncertain. Germline V gives CDR1 MDHEN, CDR2 SYDVKM. V dropped 4 bases and J dropped 10 bases, with 10 bases sitting between them. CDR3 length: 11 amino acids. The CDR3 sequence: CASSSVSRAFF. CDR3 DNA: TGTGCCAGCAGTTCGGTGTCTCGAGCTTTCTTT.

This clone was detected only once. The V gene is TRBV11-2, the J gene TRBJ2-5; the D call may be TRBD1 or TRBD2 (5 bases each). The germline V and J ends were trimmed by 3 bases and 2 bases, with 10 bases remaining between them. This CDR3 is built from 14 residues. Germline values: CDR1 SGHAT, CDR2 FQNNGV. The CDR3 loop is CASSLGRVQETQYF. The CDR3 DNA is TGTGCCAGCAGCTTGGGGCGGGTACAAGAGACCCAGTACTTC.

The chain employs TRBV7-2 and TRBJ2-7; tentative D call: TRBD2 (7 bases). CDR3 size: 16 residues. V lost 2 bases to trimming and J lost 4 bases, with 18 bases between them. CDR1 and CDR2 from the germline V gene are SGHTA and FQGNSA. CDR3 loop: CASSLTSGGPLYEQYV. Here the CDR3 DNA reads TGTGCCAGCAGCTTAACCTCGGGGGGCCCTCTATACGAGCAGTACGTC.